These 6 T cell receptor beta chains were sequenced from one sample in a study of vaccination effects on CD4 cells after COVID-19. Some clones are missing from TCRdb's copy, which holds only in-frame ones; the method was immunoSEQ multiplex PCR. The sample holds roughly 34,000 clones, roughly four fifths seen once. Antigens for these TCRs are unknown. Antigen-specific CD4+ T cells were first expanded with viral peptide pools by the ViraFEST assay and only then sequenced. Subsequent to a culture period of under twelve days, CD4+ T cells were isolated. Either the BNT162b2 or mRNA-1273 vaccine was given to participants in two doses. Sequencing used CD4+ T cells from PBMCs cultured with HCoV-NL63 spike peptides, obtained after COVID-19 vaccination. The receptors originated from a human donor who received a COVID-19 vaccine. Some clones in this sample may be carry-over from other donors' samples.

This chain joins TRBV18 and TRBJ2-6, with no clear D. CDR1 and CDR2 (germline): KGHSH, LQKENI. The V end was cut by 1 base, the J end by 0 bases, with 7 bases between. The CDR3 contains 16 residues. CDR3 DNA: TGTGCCAGCTCACCACTGGGAAGCTCTGGGGCCAACGTCCTGACTTTC. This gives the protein CASSPLGSSGANVLTF.

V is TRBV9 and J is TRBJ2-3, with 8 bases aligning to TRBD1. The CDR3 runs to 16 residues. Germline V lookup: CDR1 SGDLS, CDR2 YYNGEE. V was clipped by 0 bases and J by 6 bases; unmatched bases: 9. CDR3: CASSVVDTGGTDTQYF. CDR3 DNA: TGTGCCAGCAGCGTAGTAGATACAGGGGGAACCGATACGCAGTATTTT.

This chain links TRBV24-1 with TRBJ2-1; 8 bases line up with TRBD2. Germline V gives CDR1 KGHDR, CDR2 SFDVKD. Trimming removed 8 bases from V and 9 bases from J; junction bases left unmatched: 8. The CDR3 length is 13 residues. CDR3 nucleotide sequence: TGTGCCACCACCCTCCGGGGGGGCGGTGAGCAGTTCTTC. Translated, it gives CATTLRGGGEQFF.

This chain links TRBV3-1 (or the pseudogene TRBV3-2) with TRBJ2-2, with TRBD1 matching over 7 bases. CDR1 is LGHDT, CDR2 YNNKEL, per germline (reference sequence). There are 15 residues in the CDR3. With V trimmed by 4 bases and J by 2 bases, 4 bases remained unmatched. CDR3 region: CASSLWDSNTGELFF. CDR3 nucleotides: TGTGCCAGCAGCCTCTGGGACAGTAACACCGGGGAGCTGTTTTTT.

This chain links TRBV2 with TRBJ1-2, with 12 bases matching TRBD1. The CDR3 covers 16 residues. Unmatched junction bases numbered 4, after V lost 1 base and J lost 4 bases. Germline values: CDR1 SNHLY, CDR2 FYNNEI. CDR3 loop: CASSEGGTGGTYGYTF. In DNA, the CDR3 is TGTGCCAGCAGTGAAGGCGGGACAGGGGGCACCTATGGCTACACCTTC.

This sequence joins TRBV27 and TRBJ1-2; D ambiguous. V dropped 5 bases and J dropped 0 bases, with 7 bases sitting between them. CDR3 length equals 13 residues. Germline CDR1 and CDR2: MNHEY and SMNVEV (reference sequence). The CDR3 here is CASSLQPNYGYTF. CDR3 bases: TGTGCCAGCAGTCTTCAACCTAACTATGGCTACACCTTC.